This TCR beta chain was documented in a study of T cells in Graves' hyperthyroidism and ophthalmopathy. Study-level points and caveats: Peripheral blood also featured most of the thyroid clonotypes expanded above 0.001.

RNA transcripts yielded amplified TCR beta CDR3 regions. HTBI primers drove first-round RT-PCR of the TCR CDR3. TCRdb used MiXCR to reprocess the multiplex PCR reads, holding one entry per CDR3 protein. The profile covers approximately 360,000 distinct CDR3 sequences, with around 16% appearing a single time and roughly 25% taken by the ten largest. Uncontrolled infections, other autoimmune diseases, pregnancy or lactation led to exclusion of patients. A word on this clonotype: The antigen is undetermined.

The clonotype was recovered from a woman aged 18 to 35 with Graves' hyperthyroidism that later progressed to Graves' ophthalmopathy. Sequenced input: blood.

The CDR3 protein is CASSLALRPGRGGEAFF. CDR3 coding DNA: TGTGCCAGCAGCTTAGCCTTACGTCCTGGCAGGGGGGGTGAAGCTTTCTTT. J is TRBJ1-1 and V is TRBV7-9; 7 bases map to TRBD1. The CDR3 contains 17 residues. J was trimmed by 7 bases and V by 0 bases; bases with no gene match: 14. The germline CDR1 and CDR2 sequences are SEHNR and FQNEAQ (reference sequence).